The T cell receptor beta chain under discussion was sequenced for a study of tumor and adjacent non-tumor tissue in lung cancer. Three rounds of nested PCR, following a modified ARM-PCR protocol, produced the TCRbeta library. From the multiplex PCR reads, TCRdb called clonotypes with MiXCR, one entry per CDR3 protein. In the table there are 76,000 or so distinct CDR3 sequences, roughly 70% of which are singletons. The template was RNA from unsorted bulk tissue. Between August and November 2014, newly diagnosed, chemotherapy-naive lung cancer patients underwent thoracic surgery in China. From germline, CDR1 is MNHEY and CDR2 SVGEGT. The CDR3 totals 12 residues. As to this clonotype: Its antigen is unknown. One end of the junction fails to match germline, which may point to a read error.

Overall study findings and caveats: In normal lung, the top 100 clones were significantly more dominant than in tumor. Shorter survival was associated with higher TCR diversity in tumors.

The rearrangement links TRBV6-2 or TRBV6-3 to TRBJ2-1; D gene unclear. Input material: lung tumor tissue. The sequence came from a woman between 65 and 79 years old with non-small cell lung cancer. This chain's CDR3 is CASNYEEGEQFF. The CDR3 DNA is TGTGCCAGCAATTACGAGGAAGGCGAGCAGTTCTTC.